These 19 T cell receptor beta chains were sequenced from one sample in a study of control samples from healthy donors and cancer patients. Method: immunoSEQ multiplex PCR; TCRdb's copy keeps in-frame clones and lacks some. The repertoire has approximately 150,000 clones, less than 95% of them found once; the top ten carry around 15%. Sequencing was carried out using PBMCs. The receptors were gathered from a man between 60 and 70 years old with colorectal cancer.

This rearrangement joins TRBV30 to TRBJ1-4; no clear D gene. Between the trimmed V and J ends, which lost 3 bases and 11 bases, there was a span of 16 bases. The CDR3 has 13 amino acids. Germline V gene lookup returns CDR1 GTSNPN and CDR2 SVGIG (reference sequence). The CDR3 nucleotides read TGTGCCTGGAGACAGATCTCGACGAATAAACTGTTTTTT. It specifies CAWRQISTNKLFF.

This clone was observed once. The chain combines TRBV6-2 or TRBV6-3 with TRBJ1-5, with TRBD1 identical over 9 bases. Germline V gives CDR1 MNHEY, CDR2 SVGEGT. The CDR3 loop spans 19 amino acids. Trimming took 2 bases from V and 1 from J; bases not matched to a gene: 12. The CDR3: CASSYRRDRVRGSNQPQHF. CDR3 coding DNA: TGTGCCAGCAGTTACCGTCGGGACAGGGTCAGAGGGAGCAATCAGCCCCAGCATTTT.

The gene calls are TRBV6-4 and TRBJ1-4, with 8 nucleotides matching TRBD1. The CDR3 contains 15 residues. The germline V gene has CDR1 MRHNA and CDR2 SNTAGT. J was trimmed by 7 bases and V by 2 bases; bases with no gene match: 6. In nucleotides, the CDR3 is TGTGCCAGCAGTGACCCCAGGGGGCGCGGTGAAAAACTGTTTTTT. Its translation: CASSDPRGRGEKLFF.

V and J are TRBV12-2 and TRBJ2-5; TRBD1 is taken as the D call from the table, unchecked against the DNA. TRBV12-2 is recorded as a pseudogene. The CDR3 is 16 amino acids. CDR3 in amino acids: CASRSGERQGVGTQYF. As DNA, the CDR3 is TGTGCAAGTCGCTCAGGGGAGAGACAGGGGGTTGGGACCCAGTACTTC.

This sequence joins TRBV19 and TRBJ2-3; 9 bases fit TRBD1. Germline CDR1 is LNHDA and CDR2 is SQIVND (reference sequence). The CDR3 has 18 amino acids. V was pared by 8 bases and J by 5 bases, with 20 bases of the junction left unmatched. The CDR3 nucleotides read TGTGCCAGTGCCGCGACTCTACAGGGGGCAAGTGGAGAAGATACGCAGTATTTT. The encoded protein is CASAATLQGASGEDTQYF.

The V and J genes are TRBV2 and TRBJ2-2; a weak D match, TRBD2 (5 bases). The CDR3 sequence is 15 residues long. The V and J ends lost 4 bases and 4 bases respectively, with 13 bases between them. Germline V gives CDR1 SNHLY, CDR2 FYNNEI. The CDR3 reads CASSVMGSSTGELFF. CDR3 in DNA: TGTGCCAGCAGTGTAATGGGGAGCTCCACCGGGGAGCTGTTTTTT.

The DNA of the CDR3 is TGTGCCAGCAGCTTAACGGCAGGGGGGGGCTACGAGCAGTACTTC. Its protein is CASSLTAGGGYEQYF. The rearrangement joins TRBV7-9 to TRBJ2-7; either TRBD1 or TRBD2 may supply D (7 bases each). The V end was cut by 2 bases, the J end by 3 bases, with 14 bases between. This CDR3 has 15 amino acids. Looked up from germline, CDR1 is SEHNR and CDR2 is FQNEAQ (reference sequence).

The chain is built from TRBV5-6 and TRBJ1-2; D may be TRBD1 (6 bases). Germline-derived CDR1 and CDR2 are SGHDT and YYEEEE. The CDR3 is made up of 14 amino acids. V was pared by 3 bases and J by 2 bases, with 11 bases between. CDR3 residues: CASSSWTVNYGYTF. In DNA, the CDR3 is TGTGCCAGCAGCTCCTGGACAGTCAACTATGGCTACACCTTC.

The chain has TRBV5-1 and TRBJ1-2, with 10 positions matching TRBD1. The CDR3 length is 15 residues. Germline V gives CDR1 SGHRS, CDR2 YFSETQ. The V gene end was trimmed by 0 bases and the J gene end by 4 bases; junction bases not matched to a gene: 3. The CDR3 coding sequence is TGCGCCAGCAGCTTGGGGGACAGGGGTATCTATGGCTACACCTTC. This encodes CASSLGDRGIYGYTF.

The V call is TRBV19, the J call TRBJ2-7; D ambiguous. Trimming stripped 5 bases from V and 0 bases from J, with 11 bases between. This CDR3 has 14 amino acids. Germline loops: CDR1 LNHDA, CDR2 SQIVND (reference sequence). The CDR3 spells CASSLQDLSYEQYF. Written as DNA, the CDR3 is TGTGCCAGTAGTCTGCAGGACCTCTCCTACGAGCAGTACTTC.

The chain recombines TRBV19 with TRBJ1-1, with no clear D. V lost 6 bases, J lost 1 base, and 6 bases lay in between. CDR1 LNHDA and CDR2 SQIVND come from the germline V gene (reference sequence). This CDR3 contains 12 residues. The CDR3 DNA is TGTGCCAGTAGATCCGAGAACACTGAAGCTTTCTTT. Translated: CASRSENTEAFF.

The rearrangement joins TRBV9 to TRBJ1-2; D is unresolved. V shed 0 bases and J shed 0 bases, with 9 bases lying between them. CDR3 length equals 15 residues. The V gene's germline CDR1 is SGDLS and CDR2 YYNGEE. The CDR3 loop is CASSVGADANYGYTF. In DNA form, the CDR3 reads TGTGCCAGCAGCGTAGGGGCGGATGCTAACTATGGCTACACCTTC.

Points on this clone: Other DNA sequences from this sample encode an identical CDR3 as well. This chain links TRBV4-2 with TRBJ1-2; TRBD1 might be the D (6 bases). The germline gives CDR1 LGHNA, CDR2 YNFKEQ. CDR3 length: 15 amino acids. Trimming cost V 0 bases and J 6 bases, with 14 bases left between them. The CDR3 DNA reads TGTGCCAGCAGCCAAGATCTCGGGGGCCTAAATGGCTACACCTTC. Encoded protein: CASSQDLGGLNGYTF.

This rearrangement joins TRBV19 to TRBJ1-6; D not certain. Trimming took 6 bases from V and 4 from J, leaving 4 bases between them. The CDR3 runs to 12 residues. The germline V gene encodes CDR1 LNHDA and CDR2 SQIVND (reference sequence). CDR3 coding DNA: TGTGCCAGTAGCCAGTATAATTCACCCCTCCACTTT. Protein: CASSQYNSPLHF.

The chain is built from TRBV2 and TRBJ2-7, with 9 positions matching TRBD1. The CDR3 sequence is 16 residues long. V lost 5 bases, J lost 0 bases, and 8 bases stayed unmatched. CDR1 SNHLY and CDR2 FYNNEI come from the germline V gene. CDR3 in amino acids: CASSHPGTGISYEQYF. The CDR3 region has the DNA TGTGCCAGCAGTCATCCAGGGACAGGGATCTCCTACGAGCAGTACTTC.

This clone appeared once. The gene calls are TRBV18 and TRBJ1-5; 7 nucleotides match TRBD1. The CDR3 has 15 amino acids. Germline CDR1 is KGHSH and CDR2 is LQKENI. Trimming took 4 bases from V and 1 from J; bases not matched to a gene: 4. The CDR3 region has the DNA TGTGCCAGCTCACTGACGGGACAGAGCAATCAGCCCCAGCATTTT. It specifies CASSLTGQSNQPQHF.

The chain joins TRBV4-1 to TRBJ2-3, with D perhaps assigned TRBD1 or TRBD2 (5 bases each). The length of the CDR3 is 15 residues. Trimming stripped 1 base from V and 0 bases from J, with 8 bases between. Per the germline V gene, CDR1 is MGHRA and CDR2 is YSYEKL. In DNA form, the CDR3 reads TGCGCCAGCAGCCAAGGGGGACGTAGCACAGATACGCAGTATTTT. Protein sequence: CASSQGGRSTDTQYF.

This clone was seen a single time. J is TRBJ2-7 and V is TRBV4-1, with 10 bases lining up with TRBD2. CDR3 length: 14 amino acids. Per germline, CDR1 MGHRA and CDR2 YSYEKL. V lost 6 bases to trimming and J lost 2 bases; unmatched junction nucleotides: 4. CDR3 sequence reads: CASRRLAGAYEQYF. Here the CDR3 DNA reads TGCGCCAGCAGAAGGCTAGCGGGGGCCTACGAGCAGTACTTC.

This chain connects TRBV4-1 to TRBJ2-7; possible D gene TRBD2, 5 bases. Germline V gene sequence: CDR1 MGHRA, CDR2 YSYEKL. The V and J ends lost 0 bases and 9 bases respectively, with 12 bases between them. This CDR3 is 13 amino acids long. In DNA, the CDR3 is TGCGCCAGCAGCCAAGAGGACTGGCGCGGGCAGTACTTC. Its protein product is CASSQEDWRGQYF.